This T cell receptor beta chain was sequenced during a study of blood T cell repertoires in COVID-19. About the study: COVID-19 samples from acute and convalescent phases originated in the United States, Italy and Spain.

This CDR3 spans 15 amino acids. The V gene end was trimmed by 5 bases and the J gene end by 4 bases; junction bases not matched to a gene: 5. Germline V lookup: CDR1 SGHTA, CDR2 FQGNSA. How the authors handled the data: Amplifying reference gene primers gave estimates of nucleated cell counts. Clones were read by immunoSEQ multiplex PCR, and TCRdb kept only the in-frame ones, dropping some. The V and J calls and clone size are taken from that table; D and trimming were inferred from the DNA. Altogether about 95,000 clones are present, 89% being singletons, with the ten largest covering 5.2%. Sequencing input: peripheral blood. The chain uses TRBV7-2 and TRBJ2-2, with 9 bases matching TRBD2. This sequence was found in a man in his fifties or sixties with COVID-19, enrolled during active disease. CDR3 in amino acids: CASSARLAATGELFF. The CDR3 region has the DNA TGTGCCAGCAGCGCACGACTAGCGGCCACCGGGGAGCTGTTTTTT.